These 32 T cell receptor beta chains came from one sample sequenced in a study of T cells in Graves' hyperthyroidism and ophthalmopathy. What was amplified from RNA transcripts were TCR beta CDR3 regions. Primed by the HTBI set, a first-round RT-PCR was run on the TCR CDR3. A single record per CDR3 protein comes from TCRdb applying MiXCR to the multiplex PCR reads. The data contain about 360,000 distinct CDR3 sequences, roughly 13% of them seen just once; the ten biggest clones take up around a tenth. Sequencing was performed on blood. Receptors originate from a woman younger than 35 with Graves' hyperthyroidism.

The chain carries TRBV5-1 and TRBJ2-1, with 11 bases aligning to TRBD2. Trimming at V came to 8 bases and at J to 9 bases, leaving 4 bases not matched to a gene. Germline V gene sequence: CDR1 SGHRS, CDR2 YFSETQ. The CDR3 consists of 12 residues. DNA for the CDR3: TGCGCCAGTACCGGGACTAGCGGTGAGCAGTTCTTC. Translating it yields CASTGTSGEQFF.

The chain links TRBV12-3 or TRBV12-4 to TRBJ2-5; 14 nucleotides match TRBD2. CDR3 length equals 16 residues. Trimming cost V 3 bases and J 2 bases; bases outside gene matches: 2. CDR3 nucleotides: TGTGCCAGCAGTTTCGGACTAGCGGGAGGTCAAGAGACCCAGTACTTC. Its translation is CASSFGLAGGQETQYF.

This clonotype appeared many times. The genes are TRBV6-1 and TRBJ1-5; D is undetermined. The V end was cut by 7 bases, the J end by 0 bases, with 7 bases between. Germline V gene data show CDR1 as MNHNS and CDR2 as SASEGT. This CDR3 comprises 13 residues. CDR3 sequence reads: CASKPYSNQPQHF. The CDR3 DNA follows: TGTGCCAGCAAGCCATATAGCAATCAGCCCCAGCATTTT.

The chain is built from TRBV20-1 and TRBJ2-7; 7 nucleotides align to TRBD2. The CDR3 extends over 14 amino acids. Germline V gives CDR1 DFQATT, CDR2 SNEGSKA (reference sequence). J gave up 5 bases and V 7 bases, and 14 bases lay outside the gene matches. The DNA for the CDR3 is TGCAGTGTTGGGGTGACTAGCTATATCCACGAGCAGTACTTC. It codes for CSVGVTSYIHEQYF.

This chain links TRBV20-1 with TRBJ1-5; D is possibly TRBD1 (6 bases). The germline gives CDR1 DFQATT, CDR2 SNEGSKA (reference sequence). Between the trimmed V and J ends, which lost 3 bases and 8 bases, there was a span of 14 bases. This CDR3 has 13 residues. The CDR3 nucleotides read TGCAGTGCTAGTGGAGGGGGGAGGGAGCCCCAGCATTTT. It encodes CSASGGGREPQHF.

This clonotype was recorded a few times. This may arise from a read error, as a much more abundant clone is one base away. The CDR3 does not end in the conserved phenylalanine or tryptophan, so this is likely a read error. The chain links TRBV28 to TRBJ1-1; D gene unclear. Trimming pared 5 bases from V and 2 bases from J, leaving 6 bases between. This CDR3 region has 12 residues. CDR1 and CDR2 from the germline V gene are MDHEN and SYDVKM. The CDR3 loop reads CASSPTNTEAFL. The DNA for the CDR3 is TGTGCCAGCAGTCCCACAAACACTGAAGCTTTCCTT.

This clonotype showed up many times. The chain couples TRBV27 to TRBJ2-7; TRBD1 or TRBD2 may be the D gene (5 bases each). The V end was cut by 5 bases, the J end by 3 bases, with 14 bases between. The CDR3 runs 14 residues. Germline V gives CDR1 MNHEY, CDR2 SMNVEV (reference sequence). Here the CDR3 reads CASSLGTKHYEQYF. In DNA, the CDR3 is TGTGCCAGCAGTCTCGGGACCAAGCACTACGAGCAGTACTTC.

This clonotype was found many times. J is TRBJ2-5 and V is TRBV6-1; D not resolved. The CDR3 is 15 amino acids. V gave up 5 bases and J gave up 2 bases, with 15 bases separating them. From germline, CDR1 is MNHNS and CDR2 SASEGT. CDR3 residues: CASSSPSLVQETQYF. Written as DNA, the CDR3 is TGTGCCAGCAGTTCCCCCTCGTTAGTACAAGAGACCCAGTACTTC.

J is TRBJ1-2 and V is TRBV7-9; TRBD1 agrees at 8 bases. The CDR3 length is 14 residues. Trimming cost V 4 bases and J 6 bases; bases outside gene matches: 7. Per germline, CDR1 SEHNR and CDR2 FQNEAQ (reference sequence). Here the CDR3 DNA reads TGTGCCAGCAGCTCCAGGACAGGGAAGGATGGCTACACCTTC. Translation gives CASSSRTGKDGYTF.

V and J are TRBV9 and TRBJ2-6; D not certain. The CDR3 totals 15 residues. Germline CDR1 and CDR2: SGDLS and YYNGEE. Deletions cut 2 bases from V and 2 bases from J, with 8 bases between. CDR3 in amino acids: CASSVDGAGANVLTF. In nucleotides, the CDR3 is TGTGCCAGCAGCGTTGATGGGGCTGGGGCCAACGTCCTGACTTTC.

The CDR3 region is CASMTSDEQFF. The CDR3 DNA follows: TGTGCCAGTATGACCTCTGATGAGCAGTTCTTC. This chain uses TRBV19 with TRBJ2-1; D gene uncertain. Between the trimmed V and J ends, which lost 7 bases and 8 bases, there was a span of 9 bases. The germline V gene has CDR1 LNHDA and CDR2 SQIVND (reference sequence). This CDR3 spans 11 amino acids. The full variable domain, in which reference TRBV19 and TRBJ2-1 provide the parts outside the CDR3, is DGGITQSPKYLFRKEGQNVTLSCEQNLNHDAMYWYRQDPGQGLRLIYYSQIVNDFQKGDIAEGYSVSREKKESFPLTVTSAQKNPTAFYLCASMTSDEQFFGPGTRLTVL.

This clonotype has a count of ten or more. The gene calls are TRBV28 and TRBJ2-7; D gene unclear. Per the germline V gene, CDR1 is MDHEN and CDR2 is SYDVKM. The CDR3 totals 11 residues. V lost 9 bases, J lost 2 bases, and 8 bases lay in between. The CDR3 loop reads CASTDTYEQYF. The CDR3 DNA follows: TGTGCCAGTACAGATACCTACGAGCAGTACTTC.

As for this clonotype: A much larger clone sits a single nucleotide away, making a read error possible. The V and J genes are TRBV11-2 and TRBJ1-2; D is perhaps TRBD1 (5 bases). This CDR3 is built from 15 residues. Germline-derived CDR1 and CDR2 are SGHAT and FQNNGV. V was pared by 8 bases and J by 9 bases, with 25 bases between. CDR3 coding DNA: TGTGCCAGCGGCTCCATAAGGGGCCCGACCTTACGCTACACCTTC. Its protein product is CASGSIRGPTLRYTF.

This clonotype appeared many times. This rearrangement joins TRBV20-1 to TRBJ1-6; 8 bases are shared with TRBD1. V lost 6 bases, J lost 8 bases, and 15 bases stayed unmatched. This CDR3 comprises 16 residues. Germline assignment: CDR1 DFQATT and CDR2 SNEGSKA (reference sequence). In nucleotides, the CDR3 is TGCAGTGCCCCTGGGCCAGGGGGCGTCAACCATTCACCCCTCCACTTT. This translates into CSAPGPGGVNHSPLHF.

This clonotype was seen more than once but under ten times. The gene calls are TRBV5-8 and TRBJ1-3; 8 bases map to TRBD1. The J segment lost 1 base and the V segment lost 1 base, leaving 13 bases of the junction unmatched. The length of the CDR3 is 19 residues. The germline V gene has CDR1 SGHTS and CDR2 YDEGEE. The CDR3 loop reads CASSLLLTGALQSGNTIYF. The CDR3 DNA follows: TGTGCCAGCAGCTTGCTCCTGACAGGGGCTCTGCAGTCTGGAAACACCATATATTTT.

This clonotype was counted many times. The chain's CDR3 is CASSRDRETFYGYTF. CDR3 coding DNA: TGTGCCAGCAGTCGGGACAGGGAGACGTTTTATGGCTACACCTTC. The chain joins TRBV28 to TRBJ1-2, with TRBD1 matching over 9 bases. The V gene end was trimmed by 5 bases and the J gene end by 5 bases; junction bases not matched to a gene: 9. This CDR3 has 15 residues. The germline V gene encodes CDR1 MDHEN and CDR2 SYDVKM.

The rearrangement links TRBV13 to TRBJ1-6, with D possibly being TRBD1 (6 bases). The germline V gene has CDR1 PRHDT and CDR2 FYEKMQ (reference sequence). Deletions cut 0 bases from V and 0 bases from J, with 15 bases between. CDR3 length equals 19 residues. The CDR3 DNA reads as TGTGCCAGCAGCTTAGGCACAGGGTACGCTGGCTCCTATAATTCACCCCTCCACTTT. It codes for CASSLGTGYAGSYNSPLHF.

This clonotype was counted at least ten times. V usage is TRBV6-2 or TRBV6-3 and J usage is TRBJ2-1; D is uncertain. The CDR3 extends over 14 amino acids. Trimming stripped 0 bases from V and 9 bases from J, with 12 bases between. The germline V gene encodes CDR1 MNHEY and CDR2 SVGEGT. This CDR3 reads CASSYSIPASEQFF. CDR3 sequence (DNA): TGTGCCAGCAGTTACTCGATCCCTGCTAGTGAGCAGTTCTTC.

This clonotype was picked up a small number of times. This chain uses TRBV4-1 with TRBJ2-1; D call uncertain. Per the germline V gene, CDR1 is MGHRA and CDR2 is YSYEKL. CDR3 length: 14 residues. V was trimmed by 0 bases and J by 9 bases, leaving 12 bases between them. DNA of the CDR3: TGCGCCAGCAGCCAAGAAAACAGCGCTGCTGAGCAGTTCTTC. Encoded protein: CASSQENSAAEQFF.

The table lists this clonotype with many counts. The gene calls are TRBV4-1 and TRBJ1-2; D is possibly TRBD1 (5 bases). Looked up from germline, CDR1 is MGHRA and CDR2 is YSYEKL. This CDR3 has 13 residues. V shed 6 bases and J shed 4 bases, with 12 bases lying between them. CDR3 amino acids: CASRDTGSYGYTF. The DNA for the CDR3 is TGCGCCAGCAGGGACACAGGTTCCTATGGCTACACCTTC.

This chain connects TRBV11-2 to TRBJ2-5; 7 bases line up with TRBD1. CDR1 and CDR2 from the germline V gene are SGHAT and FQNNGV. The trim removed 5 bases at V and 5 bases at J, leaving 5 bases unmatched. This CDR3 region has 13 residues. DNA of the CDR3: TGTGCCAGCAGCAGGGGGCTCGACGAGACCCAGTACTTC. Its translation is CASSRGLDETQYF.

This clonotype came up once. This chain connects TRBV28 to TRBJ2-7; TRBD2 aligns across 9 bases. This CDR3 is 17 amino acids long. Germline V CDR1 and CDR2: MDHEN, SYDVKM. The V gene end was trimmed by 3 bases and the J gene end by 3 bases; junction bases not matched to a gene: 12. The CDR3 nucleotides are TGTGCCAGCAGTTTCCCACTGCGGGGGGGGGGGGTCTACGAGCAGTACTTC. Translation gives CASSFPLRGGGVYEQYF.

There are many counts of this clonotype. The rearrangement links TRBV5-8 to TRBJ2-5; the match to TRBD2 covers 7 bases. This CDR3 is built from 13 residues. V lost 5 bases to trimming and J lost 5 bases; unmatched junction nucleotides: 6. CDR1 is SGHTS, CDR2 YDEGEE, per germline. In DNA, the CDR3 is TGTGCCAGCAGGGCGGGAGTAGAGGAGACCCAGTACTTC. Encoded protein: CASRAGVEETQYF.

This clonotype was counted at least ten times. The chain joins TRBV20-1 to TRBJ2-3; D may match TRBD1 or TRBD2 (5 bases each). The germline gives CDR1 DFQATT, CDR2 SNEGSKA (reference sequence). The CDR3 spans 13 residues. Trimming removed 7 bases at V and 8 bases at J, with 19 bases between. The CDR3 region is CSGLLGVATTQYF. The CDR3 DNA sequence: TGCAGTGGCCTCTTGGGGGTTGCCACTACGCAGTATTTT.

This clonotype occurred a few times. The V gene is TRBV20-1, the J gene TRBJ1-1; 7 bases match TRBD1. V shed 4 bases and J 0 bases; nucleotides not matched to a gene: 11. The CDR3 runs to 16 residues. CDR1 and CDR2 (germline): DFQATT, SNEGSKA (reference sequence). Written as DNA, the CDR3 is TGCAGTGCTAAGCAGGGGGGGGGGCCCCTGAACACTGAAGCTTTCTTT. The encoded protein is CSAKQGGGPLNTEAFF.

This clonotype appeared many times. V gene TRBV7-3 combines with J gene TRBJ1-1; D remains ambiguous. V dropped 4 bases and J dropped 0 bases, with 6 bases sitting between them. The CDR3 consists of 13 residues. Germline CDR1 and CDR2: SGHTA and FQGTGA. CDR3 coding DNA: TGTGCCAGCAGCTCTCAAATGAACACTGAAGCTTTCTTT. It yields the protein CASSSQMNTEAFF. The full variable domain, rest sourced from reference TRBV7-3 and TRBJ1-1, is GAGVSQTPSNKVTEKGKYVELRCDPISGHTALYWYRQSLGQGPEFLIYFQGTGAADDSGLPNDRFFAVRPEGSVSTLKIQRTERGDSAVYLCASSSQMNTEAFFGQGTRLTVV.

The sample holds many counts of this clonotype. V and J are TRBV18 and TRBJ1-4; tentatively, D is TRBD1 (5 bases). This CDR3 is built from 15 residues. V gave up 5 bases and J gave up 5 bases, with 15 bases separating them. Germline assignment: CDR1 KGHSH and CDR2 LQKENI. The CDR3 spells CASSSDSQPNEKLFF. CDR3 nucleotide sequence: TGTGCCAGCTCATCCGACAGTCAACCGAATGAAAAACTGTTTTTT.

V gene TRBV20-1 combines with J gene TRBJ2-5; TRBD1 matches 9 bases. Germline V gives CDR1 DFQATT, CDR2 SNEGSKA (reference sequence). CDR3 length: 13 residues. With V trimmed by 3 bases and J by 4 bases, 3 bases remained unmatched. The CDR3 region is CSARGTGRETQYF. CDR3 nucleotide sequence: TGCAGTGCTAGGGGGACAGGGAGAGAGACCCAGTACTTC.

The V and J genes are TRBV6-1 and TRBJ2-1; TRBD2 matches at 10 bases. The junction had 8 bases not matched to a gene; V was cut back by 8 bases and J by 7 bases. This CDR3 comprises 14 residues. Germline-derived CDR1 and CDR2 are MNHNS and SASEGT. The CDR3 spells CASPETAGGNEQFF. Written as DNA, the CDR3 is TGTGCCAGCCCTGAAACAGCGGGAGGGAATGAGCAGTTCTTC.

This clonotype was seen many times. The chain recombines TRBV6-1 with TRBJ2-1, with D perhaps TRBD2 (5 bases). Trimming took off 7 bases at V and 5 bases at J, with 15 bases between the two ends. The CDR3 loop spans 14 amino acids. The germline V gene has CDR1 MNHNS and CDR2 SASEGT. In DNA, the CDR3 is TGTGCCAGCACCGGGAAAGGGTCCCACAATGAGCAGTTCTTC. This gives the protein CASTGKGSHNEQFF.

Notes on this clonotype: This may stem from a read error, because a much larger clone lies one nucleotide away. The rearrangement joins TRBV18 to TRBJ2-7, with a tentative D call TRBD1 (5 bases). This CDR3 is 15 amino acids long. Germline V gives CDR1 KGHSH, CDR2 LQKENI. The CDR3 DNA sequence: TGTGCCAGCTCAATCCAGGGTGGCACCTCCTACGAGCAGCACTTC. This gives the protein CASSIQGGTSYEQHF.

This rearrangement joins TRBV20-1 to TRBJ2-7; D might be TRBD1 or TRBD2, each matching 5 bases. This CDR3 region has 14 residues. V was shortened by 0 bases and J by 4 bases, with 13 bases between the two germline ends. Per the germline V gene, CDR1 is DFQATT and CDR2 is SNEGSKA (reference sequence). The CDR3 bases are TGCAGTGCTAGAGATGGGGCCAGGACTTACGAGCAGTACTTC. Translation gives CSARDGARTYEQYF.